This TCR beta chain was profiled in a study of tumor and adjacent non-tumor tissue in lung cancer. This clonotype was found once. What it recognizes is unknown. An end of the junction differs from the germline gene, which may be a read error. Study findings and constraints: TCR diversity was significantly greater in tumor than normal lung tissue.

A modified ARM-PCR protocol with three rounds of nested PCR amplified TCRbeta. TCRdb redid the calling of the multiplex PCR reads with MiXCR, one entry per CDR3 protein. This table has 40,000 to 60,000 distinct CDR3 sequences, about two thirds appearing once. This sample's RNA came from whole unsorted tissue. This non-tumor lung sample came from over 3 cm beyond the tumor edge. The sample taken for sequencing was distant non-tumor lung tissue. The TCR originated in a woman aged 65 to 85 with non-small cell lung cancer.

CDR3 coding DNA: TGTGCCAGCAACCAAGCTGAGGTCGAGCAGTACTTC. It encodes CASNQAEVEQYF. The genes are TRBV4-2 and TRBJ2-7; D gene ambiguous. Germline values: CDR1 LGHNA, CDR2 YNFKEQ. This CDR3 contains 12 residues.